These 18 T cell receptor beta chains were all obtained from the same sample, sequenced in a study of T cell responses to AZD1222 COVID-19 vaccine. Clones were sequenced by immunoSEQ multiplex PCR, and TCRdb holds only the in-frame ones, with some missing. The repertoire includes 150,000 to 200,000 clones, approximately 90% of them detected once, and 1% to 1.5% sits in the top ten. The material sequenced was peripheral blood, taken 28 days after the second AZD1222 dose. The receptors come from an adult who received the AZD1222 COVID-19 vaccine.

CDR3 sequence (DNA): TGTGCCAGCAGCGTATCGAGCGGGAGTTACAATGAGCAGTTCTTC. Amino acid sequence: CASSVSSGSYNEQFF. V is TRBV9 and J is TRBJ2-1; TRBD2 matches at 8 bases. V lost 1 base to trimming and J lost 4 bases; unmatched junction nucleotides: 4. The CDR3 runs 15 residues. Germline CDR1 reads SGDLS; CDR2 reads YYNGEE.

This clone was seen more than once but under ten times. V gene TRBV25-1 combines with J gene TRBJ1-4; D uncertain. The CDR3 loop spans 16 amino acids. Per the germline V gene, CDR1 is MGHDK and CDR2 is SYGVNS. Trimming took 4 bases from V and 2 from J, leaving 14 bases between them. CDR3 protein: CASSGLTDYTNEKLFF. The CDR3 DNA reads TGTGCCAGCAGTGGTTTAACCGACTACACTAATGAAAAACTGTTTTTT.

This clone was seen a handful of times. V gene TRBV7-9 combines with J gene TRBJ1-2; no firm D call. This CDR3 has 13 amino acids. Germline CDR1 reads SEHNR; CDR2 reads FQNEAQ (reference sequence). Trimming left V 1 base short and J 2 bases short, with 5 bases between. The CDR3 protein is CASSLGRNYGYTF. For the CDR3, the DNA is TGTGCCAGCAGCTTAGGGCGGAACTATGGCTACACCTTC.

The V and J genes are TRBV21-1 and TRBJ2-2; the table assigns TRBD1, which was not confirmed against the DNA. TRBV21-1 is annotated as a pseudogene. The CDR3 covers 16 residues. The CDR3 DNA sequence: TGTGCCAGCAGCAAAGACGACAGGGAAATCAGCGGGGAGCTGTTTTTT. It codes for CASSKDDREISGELFF.

CDR3 region: CASSLGGFGYTF. The CDR3 DNA sequence: TGTGCCAGCAGCTTAGGAGGGTTTGGCTACACCTTC. The chain is built from TRBV7-9 and TRBJ1-2; D is undetermined. V lost 1 base and J 7 bases, leaving 7 bases between the germline ends. CDR1 is SEHNR and CDR2 is FQNEAQ in the germline V gene (reference sequence). This CDR3 contains 12 residues.

This rearrangement joins TRBV4-1 to TRBJ1-6, with D possibly matching TRBD1 (6 bases). This CDR3 is built from 14 residues. V was trimmed by 4 bases and J by 6 bases, leaving 10 bases between them. Germline loops: CDR1 MGHRA, CDR2 YSYEKL. The CDR3 nucleotides read TGCGCCAGCAGCCTCGACAGGTCTAATTCACCCCTCCACTTT. It specifies CASSLDRSNSPLHF.

The genes are TRBV6-1 and TRBJ1-6, with 8 bases matching TRBD1. Germline V gives CDR1 MNHNS, CDR2 SASEGT. The length of the CDR3 is 14 residues. Trimming at V came to 3 bases and at J to 9 bases, leaving 4 bases not matched to a gene. The chain's CDR3 is CASSEDRDGSPLHF. Here the CDR3 DNA reads TGTGCCAGCAGTGAGGACAGGGACGGTTCACCCCTCCACTTT.

The J gene is TRBJ1-1, the V gene TRBV11-3; D gene unclear. Germline V CDR1 and CDR2: SGHNT, YENEEA. The CDR3 has 12 amino acids. Trimming removed 1 base from V and 6 bases from J, with 6 bases in between. The CDR3 DNA sequence: TGTGCCAGCAGCTTAGGGGAAGCTGAAGCTTTCTTT. Protein: CASSLGEAEAFF.

This clone is a singleton in its sample. The rearrangement uses TRBV29-1 and TRBJ2-7; weak D call: TRBD1 (6 bases). The V and J ends lost 4 bases and 2 bases respectively, with 15 bases between them. The CDR3 covers 14 residues. Germline assignment: CDR1 SQVTM and CDR2 ANQGSEA. CDR3 region: CSVVLAGDPYEQYF. The CDR3 coding sequence is TGCAGCGTTGTCCTGGCAGGGGATCCCTACGAGCAGTACTTC.

The table lists this clone with a count of one. The V gene is TRBV6-5, the J gene TRBJ1-1; D call uncertain. Germline CDR1 is MNHEY and CDR2 is SVGAGI. The CDR3 loop spans 13 amino acids. The V end lost 1 base, the J end lost 8 bases, and 11 bases lay between the germline ends. CDR3 DNA sequence: TGTGCCAGCAGTTACTTTGGGAAGGCGGAAGCTTTCTTT. Protein sequence: CASSYFGKAEAFF.

Written as DNA, the CDR3 is TGTGCCAGCAGTTTAGCAGTGAACACTGAAGCTTTCTTT. It translates to CASSLAVNTEAFF. The chain combines TRBV12-3 or TRBV12-4 with TRBJ1-1; D ambiguous. The CDR3 has 13 residues. The ends were cut back, 0 bases at V and 0 bases at J, with 2 bases in the middle.

V usage is TRBV3-1 (or the pseudogene TRBV3-2) and J usage is TRBJ2-5, with 12 nucleotides matching TRBD1. Trimming removed 6 bases from V and 4 bases from J; junction bases left unmatched: 3. The CDR3 length is 14 residues. Germline V CDR1 and CDR2: LGHDT, YNNKEL (reference sequence). This chain's CDR3 is CASSGTGGVETQYF. In nucleotides, the CDR3 is TGTGCCAGCAGTGGGACAGGGGGCGTAGAGACCCAGTACTTC.

V usage is TRBV7-2 and J usage is TRBJ2-3; D possibly corresponds to TRBD2 (6 bases). The CDR3 consists of 15 residues. Germline values: CDR1 SGHTA, CDR2 FQGNSA. V dropped 4 bases and J dropped 1 base, with 12 bases sitting between them. DNA for the CDR3: TGTGCCAGCAGCTCCAGGGACTTCGGCACAGATACGCAGTATTTT. Its protein product is CASSSRDFGTDTQYF.

This chain connects TRBV7-6 to TRBJ1-4; D is undetermined. Germline values: CDR1 SGHVS, CDR2 FNYEAQ. The ends were cut back, 1 base at V and 5 bases at J, with 11 bases in the middle. This CDR3 has 15 residues. CDR3 protein: CASSLGGGRNEKLFF. The CDR3 DNA reads as TGTGCCAGCAGCTTAGGCGGCGGGAGAAATGAAAAACTGTTTTTT.

The chain has TRBV12-3 or TRBV12-4 and TRBJ1-2; D is unclear. Trimming took 2 bases from V and 2 from J, leaving 6 bases between them. The CDR3 extends over 13 amino acids. CDR3 protein: CASSLSRNYGYTF. CDR3 nucleotides: TGTGCCAGCAGTTTATCACGGAACTATGGCTACACCTTC.

This chain links TRBV7-6 with TRBJ2-7, with 11 bases fitting TRBD1. The CDR3 has 13 residues. Trimming removed 5 bases from V and 7 bases from J; junction bases left unmatched: 4. Germline V gene data show CDR1 as SGHVS and CDR2 as FNYEAQ. The CDR3 region has the DNA TGTGCCAGCAGCCCGGGACAGGGGGGTGAGCAGTACTTC. This sequence encodes CASSPGQGGEQYF.

With regard to this clone: The same CDR3 also results from other DNA sequences found in this sample. The rearrangement uses TRBV3-1 (or the pseudogene TRBV3-2) and TRBJ1-1, with D tentatively TRBD1 (5 bases). The CDR3 runs 13 residues. CDR1 LGHDT and CDR2 YNNKEL come from the germline V gene (reference sequence). Deletions cut 0 bases from V and 4 bases from J, with 6 bases between. CDR3 sequence: CASSQEGVTEAFF. Written as DNA, the CDR3 is TGTGCCAGCAGCCAAGAAGGGGTCACTGAAGCTTTCTTT.

This clone appeared a few times. This chain links TRBV7-2 with TRBJ1-2, with 8 bases fitting TRBD1. CDR1 is SGHTA, CDR2 FQGNSA, per germline. Losses at the gene ends were 5 bases for V and 7 bases for J; bases not matched to a gene: 3. The CDR3 contains 12 residues. CDR3 sequence reads: CASSPGQGGYTF. CDR3 in DNA: TGTGCCAGCAGCCCCGGACAGGGTGGCTACACCTTC.